Listed below are T cell receptor beta chains from one sample, sequenced in a study of blood T cell repertoires in COVID-19. Only in-frame clones appear in the TCRdb table, and some are missing; sequencing was by immunoSEQ multiplex PCR. The repertoire holds a few hundred thousand clones, with 80% to 85% as singletons. The sample comprised peripheral blood. The source of these receptors is a woman between 25 and 40 years old who had recovered from COVID-19. Both conserved end residues are part of each CDR3. Each record gives: V gene, J gene, clone size, D gene, CDR3 protein, CDR3 DNA. D genes are given only for firm matches. Not all rows give a size; the values are once, few, many and, for expanded clones, a class.

>TRBV28|TRBJ1-3|-|TRBD1
CASSPGTGGGSTGNTIYF
TGTGCCAGCAGTCCGGGGACAGGGGGCGGTAGTACTGGAAACACCATATATTTT
>TRBV5-1|TRBJ1-6|-|TRBD1
CASFTDRGLNSPLHF
TGCGCCAGCTTCACGGACAGGGGCCTTAATTCACCCCTCCACTTT
>TRBV3-1/TRBV3-2|TRBJ2-5|-|-
CASSQDSAGMKTQYF
TGTGCCAGCAGCCAAGATTCAGCAGGGATGAAGACCCAGTACTTC
>TRBV5-1|TRBJ2-3|-|TRBD1
CASSLDVNRGADTQYF
TGCGCCAGCAGCTTGGACGTGAACAGGGGAGCAGATACGCAGTATTTT
>TRBV24-1|TRBJ2-2|-|-
CATSEQGAAGELFF
TGTGCCACCAGTGAACAGGGTGCCGCCGGGGAGCTGTTTTTT
>TRBV9|TRBJ2-5|-|TRBD1
CASSPAGTGTETQYF
TGTGCCAGCAGCCCGGCCGGGACAGGGACAGAGACCCAGTACTTC
>TRBV6-5|TRBJ2-3|once|TRBD2
CASSYQGLAGGSTQYF
TGTGCCAGCAGTTACCAAGGACTAGCGGGAGGTTCCACGCAGTATTTT
>TRBV4-2|TRBJ2-5|-|TRBD2
CASSPGRADETQYF
TGTGCCAGCAGCCCCGGGAGGGCCGACGAGACCCAGTACTTC
>TRBV2|TRBJ2-3|once|-
CASRAGDFTQYF
TGTGCCAGCAGAGCAGGGGATTTTACGCAGTATTTT
>TRBV7-9|TRBJ1-6|-|-
CASSLAGGRTPLHF
TGTGCCAGCAGCTTAGCAGGGGGAAGAACACCCCTCCACTTT
>TRBV19|TRBJ2-4|-|-
CASSIEGSWGVKNIQYF
TGTGCCAGTAGTATAGAGGGCAGCTGGGGGGTCAAAAACATTCAGTACTTC
>TRBV5-1|TRBJ2-6|once|-
CASSFEGNAWLGGANVLTF
TGCGCCAGCAGCTTTGAGGGAAACGCCTGGCTGGGAGGGGCCAACGTCCTGACTTTC
>TRBV28|TRBJ1-5|-|-
CASIMNQAQHF
TGTGCCAGCATCATGAATCAGGCCCAGCATTTT
>TRBV4-1|TRBJ1-1|-|TRBD1
CASSQVPRGPTEAFF
TGCGCCAGCAGCCAAGTTCCCAGGGGGCCCACTGAAGCTTTCTTT
>TRBV5-5|TRBJ1-2|-|TRBD1
CASSLERGGQGDGYTF
TGTGCCAGCAGCTTGGAAAGGGGAGGACAGGGAGATGGCTACACCTTC
>TRBV28|TRBJ2-7|-|TRBD1
CASSSSGTGIHEQYF
TGTGCCAGCAGTTCCTCCGGGACAGGGATTCACGAGCAGTACTTC
>TRBV6-5|TRBJ2-3|once|TRBD1
CASSPGTGDSDTQYF
TGTGCCAGCAGCCCCGGGACAGGGGATTCAGATACGCAGTATTTT
>TRBV3-1/TRBV3-2|TRBJ1-2|-|-
CASSQEAVYGYTF
TGTGCCAGCAGCCAAGAGGCAGTCTATGGCTACACCTTC
>TRBV10-1|TRBJ2-5|-|TRBD2
CASSGGSGRLETQYF
TGCGCCAGCAGTGGGGGGAGCGGGAGGTTGGAGACCCAGTACTTC
>TRBV7-3|TRBJ2-7|-|TRBD2
CASSPLAGGGYEQYF
TGTGCCAGCAGCCCCCTAGCGGGAGGGGGCTACGAGCAGTACTTC
>TRBV19|TRBJ1-1|-|-
CASSLWGVMNTEAFF
TGTGCCAGTAGTCTGTGGGGCGTAATGAACACTGAAGCTTTCTTT
>TRBV30|TRBJ2-7|-|-
CACGSTYEQYF
TGTGCCTGTGGCAGTACCTACGAGCAGTACTTC
>TRBV2|TRBJ1-4|-|TRBD1
CASSEAAGGTNEKLFF
TGTGCCAGCAGTGAAGCCGCAGGGGGCACTAATGAAAAACTGTTTTTT
>TRBV19|TRBJ2-5|-|TRBD1
CASSGQGMLETQYF
TGTGCCAGTTCCGGACAGGGGATGTTGGAGACCCAGTACTTC
>TRBV6-5|TRBJ2-3|-|TRBD2
CASQGLAGASDTQYF
TGTGCCAGCCAGGGACTAGCGGGAGCATCAGATACGCAGTATTTT
>TRBV19|TRBJ1-5|-|-
CASSSSRYQPQHF
TGTGCCAGTAGTTCGTCCAGGTATCAGCCCCAGCATTTT
>TRBV3-1/TRBV3-2|TRBJ2-1|-|-
CASSQDSHYNEQFF
TGTGCCAGCAGCCAAGACTCACACTACAATGAGCAGTTCTTC
>TRBV10-2|TRBJ2-3|-|TRBD2
CASSERSGRTDTQYF
TGCGCCAGCAGTGAGCGTAGCGGGAGGACAGATACGCAGTATTTT
>TRBV30|TRBJ2-7|-|-
CAWSLVAYEQYF
TGTGCCTGGAGTCTAGTGGCCTACGAGCAGTACTTC
>TRBV24-1|TRBJ1-5|-|-
CATSELNSNQPQHF
TGTGCCACCAGTGAACTGAATAGCAATCAGCCCCAGCATTTT
>TRBV5-4|TRBJ1-1|-|TRBD1
CASSLQGMRTEAFF
TGTGCCAGCAGCTTACAGGGGATGAGGACTGAAGCTTTCTTT
>TRBV9|TRBJ1-5|-|TRBD1
CASSTGQGSNQPQHF
TGTGCCAGCAGCACTGGACAGGGGAGCAATCAGCCCCAGCATTTT
>TRBV12-5|TRBJ2-2|-|-
CASGEGGVNTGELFF
TGTGCTAGTGGCGAAGGGGGGGTAAACACCGGGGAGCTGTTTTTT
>TRBV5-1|TRBJ2-1|-|-
CASSFNPADSFGGQFF
TGCGCCAGCAGCTTTAACCCCGCGGACAGTTTTGGAGGGCAGTTCTTC
>TRBV10-3|TRBJ2-7|-|-
CAIGQGSYEQYF
TGTGCCATCGGTCAGGGGTCCTACGAGCAGTACTTC
>TRBV27|TRBJ2-1|-|TRBD2
CASSSSGRGNEQFF
TGTGCCAGCAGTTCGAGCGGGAGGGGAAATGAGCAGTTCTTC
>TRBV9|TRBJ1-4|-|TRBD1
CASSVSTGGNNEKLFF
TGTGCCAGCAGCGTGAGTACAGGGGGCAATAATGAAAAACTGTTTTTT
>TRBV15|TRBJ1-6|-|TRBD1
CATSRDRGQGTSPLHF
TGTGCCACCAGCAGAGATCGGGGACAGGGGACTTCACCCCTCCACTTT
>TRBV4-1|TRBJ2-1|-|TRBD2
CASSPPPAGYNEQFF
TGCGCCAGCAGCCCCCCCCCAGCGGGATACAATGAGCAGTTCTTC
>TRBV19|TRBJ2-2|few|-
CASSFYRAANTGELFF
TGTGCCAGTAGTTTCTACAGGGCCGCGAACACCGGGGAGCTGTTTTTT
>TRBV30|TRBJ2-3|-|-
CAWSVGLSTDTQYF
TGTGCCTGGAGTGTAGGACTTAGCACAGATACGCAGTATTTT
>TRBV19|TRBJ2-5|-|-
CASSIDLRETQYF
TGTGCCAGTAGTATAGATCTACGGGAGACCCAGTACTTC
>TRBV3-1/TRBV3-2|TRBJ2-5|-|TRBD1
CASSHRGQETQYF
TGTGCCAGCAGTCACAGGGGTCAAGAGACCCAGTACTTC
>TRBV6-5|TRBJ1-5|-|-
CASRTGINQPQHF
TGTGCCAGCAGGACCGGGATTAATCAGCCCCAGCATTTT
>TRBV6-6|TRBJ1-5|-|-
CASSPGEGRSQHF
TGTGCCAGCAGTCCGGGGGAGGGACGGTCTCAGCATTTT
>TRBV27|TRBJ1-3|-|-
CASSRASSGNTIYF
TGTGCCAGCAGTAGAGCGAGCTCTGGAAACACCATATATTTT
>TRBV30|TRBJ1-5|-|-
CAWSAGLYSNQPQHF
TGTGCCTGGAGTGCAGGGCTTTATAGCAATCAGCCCCAGCATTTT
>TRBV5-4|TRBJ2-2|-|-
CASSPSAGNTGELFF
TGTGCCAGCAGCCCTTCGGCGGGGAACACCGGGGAGCTGTTTTTT
>TRBV7-5|TRBJ1-5|-|-
CVRSLGHRIPNQPQHF
TGTGTCAGAAGCTTGGGACATCGGATACCCAATCAGCCCCAGCATTTT